The sample holds a few counts of the clone carrying this T cell receptor beta chain. Its target is not known. The data are from a study of pediatric ulcerative colitis. Study-wide results and limits: In rectum, acute severe colitis had expanded clones and less diversity. Two rectal CDR3 clonotypes occurred in all ulcerative colitis patients.

Samples were sequenced at Survey level, maximum 500,000 reads. The protocol was immunoSEQ multiplex PCR, while the TCRdb copy is restricted to in-frame clones and leaves out a portion. The sample lists approximately 38,000 clones; about 75% were seen once. The rectum was sampled with one to two pinch biopsies at colonoscopy. No immunosuppressive drugs were given to ulcerative colitis patients before diagnostic colonoscopy. Sequencing was done on a sample of gut tissue. The source is a boy between 5 and 17 years old with severe ulcerative colitis.

CDR3: CASSRDRGIYGYTF. The CDR3 DNA reads as TGTGCCAGCAGTCGGGACAGGGGGATCTATGGCTACACCTTC. V usage is TRBV28 and J usage is TRBJ1-2; 11 bases match TRBD1. The CDR3 length is 14 residues. Per germline, CDR1 MDHEN and CDR2 SYDVKM. V lost 5 bases and J lost 4; bases outside the gene matches: 3.